The 15 T cell receptor beta chains given below trace back to one sample, sequenced in a study of shared clonotypes between healthy human individuals. Some clones are missing from TCRdb's copy, which holds only in-frame ones; the method was immunoSEQ multiplex PCR. This sample has around 330,000 clones, with roughly 70% found just once. Sequencing was done on a sample of memory CD4+ T cells sorted from blood. Subset specified: CD45RA-negative fraction. These receptors were collected from a man aged 30 to 39 in good health.

The chain links TRBV19 to TRBJ2-5; 8 bases map to TRBD2. Germline CDR1 and CDR2: LNHDA and SQIVND (reference sequence). With 6 bases clipped from V and 5 bases from J, the junction kept 14 bases outside the gene matches. The CDR3 extends over 16 amino acids. The CDR3 nucleotides are TGTGCCAGTAGCCAACCCGCGGCGCCGGGGGGGGAGACCCAGTACTTC. Its protein product is CASSQPAAPGGETQYF.

The chain employs TRBV6-1 and TRBJ2-1; TRBD2 matches at 8 bases. V was pared by 9 bases and J by 15 bases, with 10 bases of the junction left unmatched. In germline, CDR1 is MNHNS, CDR2 SASEGT. The length of the CDR3 is 11 residues. The CDR3 DNA reads TGTGCCAGTAGCTTAGCGGGATGGTGGTTCTTC. This encodes CASSLAGWWFF.

This clone came up once. The chain is built from TRBV7-2 and TRBJ2-7, with a possible D match to TRBD1 (6 bases). This CDR3 is built from 14 residues. Per the germline V gene, CDR1 is SGHTA and CDR2 is FQGNSA. The germline V and J ends were trimmed by 5 bases and 2 bases, with 13 bases remaining between them. CDR3 protein: CASSRGQPPYEQYF. CDR3 bases: TGTGCCAGCAGCCGTGGACAGCCTCCCTACGAGCAGTACTTC.

The CDR3 DNA is TGTGCCAGCAGCTTAGTTTCAGGGGGCGCGGTCGGGGAGCTGTTTTTT. This translates into CASSLVSGGAVGELFF. The chain couples TRBV7-2 to TRBJ2-2, with TRBD1 identical over 8 bases. Germline V gene lookup returns CDR1 SGHTA and CDR2 FQGNSA. This CDR3 is built from 16 residues. V was pared by 1 base and J by 7 bases, with 8 bases of the junction left unmatched.

This clone appeared a few times. The chain has TRBV19 and TRBJ2-7, with D maybe TRBD1 (6 bases). Germline CDR1 is LNHDA and CDR2 is SQIVND (reference sequence). The CDR3 is 15 amino acids. The V end lost 5 bases, the J end lost 1 base, and 15 bases lay between the germline ends. CDR3 nucleotide sequence: TGTGCCAGTAGTGCGACGCAGGGGTTTTCCTACGAGCAGTACTTC. Amino acid sequence: CASSATQGFSYEQYF. The full variable domain, completed using reference TRBV19 and TRBJ2-7, is DGGITQSPKYLFRKEGQNVTLSCEQNLNHDAMYWYRQDPGQGLRLIYYSQIVNDFQKGDIAEGYSVSREKKESFPLTVTSAQKNPTAFYLCASSATQGFSYEQYFGPGTRLTVT.

The genes are TRBV2 and TRBJ2-1; 9 nucleotides line up with TRBD2. Germline-derived CDR1 and CDR2 are SNHLY and FYNNEI. After removal of 5 bases from V and 10 bases from J, the junction contained 3 bases not matched to a gene. This CDR3 is 12 amino acids long. The CDR3 DNA follows: TGTGCCAGCAGTTCCCTAGCGGGGGAGCAGTTCTTC. This gives the protein CASSSLAGEQFF.

This chain uses TRBV2 with TRBJ2-5; D is possibly TRBD2 (6 bases). The CDR3 totals 13 residues. V gave up 7 bases and J gave up 5 bases, with 14 bases separating them. The germline CDR1 and CDR2 sequences are SNHLY and FYNNEI. CDR3 loop: CASNYGRGETQYF. In DNA form, the CDR3 reads TGTGCCAGCAATTACGGGAGAGGGGAGACCCAGTACTTC.

The chain has TRBV1 and TRBJ2-7; TRBD2 is the table's D call and was not checked against the DNA. TRBV1 is flagged as a pseudogene. CDR3 length: 21 residues. CDR3 DNA: TGCACCAGCAGCCAAGACCTCCATCCGACTAGCGGGAGTACCAGCTCCTACGAGCAGTACTTC. It yields the protein CTSSQDLHPTSGSTSSYEQYF.

This chain links TRBV9 with TRBJ2-5, with D hard to call. Deletions cut 2 bases from V and 5 bases from J, with 16 bases between. Germline-derived CDR1 and CDR2 are SGDLS and YYNGEE. This CDR3 is 15 amino acids long. In DNA form, the CDR3 reads TGTGCCAGCAGCGTCCATAGTGAGGTGGGGGAGACCCAGTACTTC. It translates to CASSVHSEVGETQYF.

This chain uses TRBV19 with TRBJ2-1; the D gene is possibly TRBD1 (7 bases). Trimming removed 3 bases from V and 2 bases from J, with 20 bases in between. Germline lookup yields CDR1 LNHDA and CDR2 SQIVND (reference sequence). CDR3 length: 18 residues. CDR3 sequence reads: CASSIFFWRDRTYNEQFF. CDR3 sequence (DNA): TGTGCCAGTAGTATTTTCTTCTGGCGGGACAGAACCTACAATGAGCAGTTCTTC.

This clone was observed a few times. V is TRBV25-1 and J is TRBJ2-2, with 7 bases aligning to TRBD1. The CDR3 is 16 amino acids. Germline V lookup: CDR1 MGHDK, CDR2 SYGVNS. V was pared by 3 bases and J by 3 bases, with 7 bases of the junction left unmatched. CDR3 sequence: CASSDTGALDTGELFF. CDR3 sequence (DNA): TGTGCCAGCAGTGATACAGGGGCATTGGACACCGGGGAGCTGTTTTTT.

V gene TRBV19 combines with J gene TRBJ1-2; D remains ambiguous. CDR3 length: 15 residues. Deletions cut 7 bases from V and 2 bases from J, with 17 bases between. Germline V gene sequence: CDR1 LNHDA, CDR2 SQIVND (reference sequence). CDR3 protein: CASKGSERGNYGYTF. CDR3 nucleotides: TGTGCCAGTAAGGGCTCCGAGCGGGGAAACTATGGCTACACCTTC. Combining the CDR3 with reference TRBV19 and TRBJ1-2 gives the whole variable domain DGGITQSPKYLFRKEGQNVTLSCEQNLNHDAMYWYRQDPGQGLRLIYYSQIVNDFQKGDIAEGYSVSREKKESFPLTVTSAQKNPTAFYLCASKGSERGNYGYTFGSGTRLTVV.

Only one count was recorded for this clone. This chain connects TRBV18 to TRBJ2-2; unclear D gene. Trimming removed 10 bases from V and 4 bases from J, with 19 bases in between. Germline V gives CDR1 KGHSH, CDR2 LQKENI. This CDR3 has 15 residues. The CDR3, as DNA: TGTGCCACCACAATAAATGCCGGTGGCACCGGGGAGCTGTTTTTT. It specifies CATTINAGGTGELFF.

This clone was detected a few times. In the same sample, other DNA sequences code for this CDR3. V is TRBV20-1 and J is TRBJ2-1; no clear D. CDR3 length: 11 amino acids. V lost 7 bases to trimming and J lost 4 bases, with 8 bases between them. Germline CDR1 is DFQATT and CDR2 is SNEGSKA (reference sequence). The CDR3 loop reads CSEASYNEQFF. CDR3 DNA: TGCAGTGAAGCTAGTTACAATGAGCAGTTCTTC.

The chain carries TRBV19 and TRBJ1-5; tentatively, D is TRBD1 (6 bases). Germline values: CDR1 LNHDA, CDR2 SQIVND (reference sequence). The CDR3 is 19 amino acids. V lost 5 bases to trimming and J lost 6 bases, with 29 bases between them. The CDR3 loop reads CASSFHIGGAQNLGQPQHF. The CDR3 bases are TGTGCCAGTAGTTTTCATATCGGGGGCGCCCAAAATTTAGGTCAGCCCCAGCATTTT.